Given below is one T cell receptor beta chain in context. Trimming left V 0 bases short and J 1 base short, with 8 bases between. The CDR3 covers 15 residues. The germline CDR1 and CDR2 sequences are SGHDT and YYEEEE. Here immunoSEQ multiplex PCR was the method, and the copy in TCRdb shows in-frame clones only, minus some. The repertoire holds 75,000 to 90,000 clones, 93% seen once, with 0.2% to 0.25% in the top ten. The data originate from a study of technical replicates of blood from a handful of donors. The chain joins TRBV5-6 to TRBJ1-3; D is perhaps TRBD1 (6 bases). This sequence originates from a human donor in good health. The sample was T cells isolated from PBMCs. The CDR3 nucleotides read TGTGCCAGCAGCTTGGGAGGGGGATCTGGAAACACCATATATTTT. Its protein product is CASSLGGGSGNTIYF.